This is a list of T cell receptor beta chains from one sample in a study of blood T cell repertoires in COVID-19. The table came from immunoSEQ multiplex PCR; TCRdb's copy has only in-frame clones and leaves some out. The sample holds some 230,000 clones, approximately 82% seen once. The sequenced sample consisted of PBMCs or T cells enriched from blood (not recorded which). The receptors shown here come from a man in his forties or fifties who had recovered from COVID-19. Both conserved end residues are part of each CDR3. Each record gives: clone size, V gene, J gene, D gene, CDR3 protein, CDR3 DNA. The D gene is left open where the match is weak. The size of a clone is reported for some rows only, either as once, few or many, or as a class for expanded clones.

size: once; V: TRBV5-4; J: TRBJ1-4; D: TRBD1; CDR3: CASSPSTEGAGEKLFF; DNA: TGTGCCAGCAGCCCCTCGACGGAGGGGGCAGGTGAAAAACTGTTTTTT
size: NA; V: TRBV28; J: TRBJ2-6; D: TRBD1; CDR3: CASSPDRGLTGANVLTF; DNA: TGTGCCAGCAGTCCGGACAGGGGACTCACTGGGGCCAACGTCCTGACTTTC
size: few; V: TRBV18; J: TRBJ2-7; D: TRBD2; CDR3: CASSPAAGLYEQYF; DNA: TGTGCCAGCTCACCGGCAGCGGGACTCTACGAGCAGTACTTC
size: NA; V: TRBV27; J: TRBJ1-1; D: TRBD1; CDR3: CATRDRGRLGTEAFF; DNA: TGTGCCACCCGGGACAGGGGGCGCTTAGGCACTGAAGCTTTCTTT
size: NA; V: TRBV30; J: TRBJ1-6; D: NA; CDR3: CAWRLTAARPPLHF; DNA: TGTGCCTGGCGTCTCACAGCGGCCCGGCCACCCCTCCACTTT
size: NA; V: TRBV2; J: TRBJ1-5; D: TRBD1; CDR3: CASRDRTGYQPQHF; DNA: TGTGCCAGCAGAGACCGGACAGGGTATCAGCCCCAGCATTTT
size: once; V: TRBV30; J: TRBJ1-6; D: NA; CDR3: CAWSGVSSYNSPLHF; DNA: TGTGCCTGGAGTGGAGTTAGCTCCTATAATTCACCCCTCCACTTT
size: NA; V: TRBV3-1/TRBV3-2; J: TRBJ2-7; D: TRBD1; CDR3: CASSPRQGYEQYF; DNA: TGTGCCAGCAGCCCCCGACAGGGATATGAGCAGTACTTC
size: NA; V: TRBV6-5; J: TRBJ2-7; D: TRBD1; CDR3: CASSTTGGIYEQYF; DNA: TGTGCCAGCAGTACGACAGGGGGAATCTACGAGCAGTACTTC
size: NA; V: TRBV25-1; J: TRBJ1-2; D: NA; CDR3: CASSERWYGYTF; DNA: TGTGCCAGCAGTGAGAGGTGGTATGGCTACACCTTC
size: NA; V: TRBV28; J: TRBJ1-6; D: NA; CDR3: CASSSPEALHF; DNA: TGTGCCAGCAGTTCCCCTGAGGCCCTCCACTTT
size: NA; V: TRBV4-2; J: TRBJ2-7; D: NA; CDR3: CASSQDTVGEQYF; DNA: TGTGCCAGCAGCCAAGATACGGTCGGCGAGCAGTACTTC
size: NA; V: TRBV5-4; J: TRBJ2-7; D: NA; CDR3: CASSSGPSYEQYF; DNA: TGTGCCAGCAGCTCTGGGCCCTCCTACGAGCAGTACTTC
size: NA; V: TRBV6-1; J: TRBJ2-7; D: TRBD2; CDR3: CASSEALVAGEQYF; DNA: TGTGCCAGCAGTGAAGCCCTAGTAGCGGGCGAGCAGTACTTC
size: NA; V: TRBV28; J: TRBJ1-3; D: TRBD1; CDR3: CASTDRELFEYF; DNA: TGTGCCAGCACTGACAGGGAGCTTTTCGAATATTTT
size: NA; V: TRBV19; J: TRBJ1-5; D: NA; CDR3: CASSFGVSDQPQHF; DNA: TGTGCCAGTAGCTTCGGGGTTAGTGATCAGCCCCAGCATTTT
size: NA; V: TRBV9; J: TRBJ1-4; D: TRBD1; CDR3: CASTRDSGTGVEKLFF; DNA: TGTGCCAGCACCAGGGACTCCGGGACAGGGGTCGAAAAACTGTTTTTT
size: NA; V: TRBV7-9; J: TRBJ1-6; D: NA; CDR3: CASSLPVMRSPLHF; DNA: TGTGCCAGCAGCCTCCCCGTTATGAGGTCACCCCTCCACTTT
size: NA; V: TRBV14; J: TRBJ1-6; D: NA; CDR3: CASSQDLIGNSPLHF; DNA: TGTGCCAGCAGCCAAGATCTTATTGGCAATTCACCCCTCCACTTT
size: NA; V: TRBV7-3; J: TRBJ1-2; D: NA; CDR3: CASSSPGYGYTF; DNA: TGTGCCAGCAGCTCCCCGGGGTATGGCTACACCTTC
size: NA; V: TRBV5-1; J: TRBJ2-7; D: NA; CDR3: CASSATSSSYEQYF; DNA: TGCGCCAGCAGCGCGACGTCTAGCTCCTACGAGCAGTACTTC
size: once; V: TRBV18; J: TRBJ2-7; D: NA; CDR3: CASSPLTGSYEQYF; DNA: TGTGCCAGCTCACCCTTAACAGGATCCTACGAGCAGTACTTC
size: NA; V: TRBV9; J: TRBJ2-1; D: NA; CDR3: CASSPQGYNEQFF; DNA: TGTGCCAGCAGCCCACAGGGATACAATGAGCAGTTCTTC
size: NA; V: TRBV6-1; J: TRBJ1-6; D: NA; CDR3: CASSEARGGNSPLHF; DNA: TGTGCCAGCAGTGAAGCTCGGGGGGGGAATTCACCCCTCCACTTT
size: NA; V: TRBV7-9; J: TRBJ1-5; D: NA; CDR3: CASSPGGGHQPQHF; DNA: TGTGCCAGCAGCCCGGGGGGGGGACATCAGCCCCAGCATTTT
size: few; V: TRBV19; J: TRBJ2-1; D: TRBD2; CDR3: CASSSGSSLNEQFF; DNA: TGTGCCAGTAGTAGCGGGAGCTCCTTGAATGAGCAGTTCTTC
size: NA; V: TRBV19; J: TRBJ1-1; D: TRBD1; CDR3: CASSIGGQGHFEAFF; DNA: TGTGCCAGTAGTATAGGGGGACAGGGACACTTTGAAGCTTTCTTT
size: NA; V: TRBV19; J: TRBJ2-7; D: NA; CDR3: CASSFDSYEQYF; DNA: TGTGCCAGTAGTTTCGACAGTTACGAGCAGTACTTC
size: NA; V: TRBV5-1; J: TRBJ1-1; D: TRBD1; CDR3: CASSQGQGGGTSEAFF; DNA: TGCGCCAGCAGCCAAGGACAGGGCGGGGGTACAAGTGAAGCTTTCTTT
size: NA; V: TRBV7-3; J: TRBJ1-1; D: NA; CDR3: CASSSAVQGRAFF; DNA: TGTGCCAGCAGCTCCGCCGTACAGGGACGGGCTTTCTTT